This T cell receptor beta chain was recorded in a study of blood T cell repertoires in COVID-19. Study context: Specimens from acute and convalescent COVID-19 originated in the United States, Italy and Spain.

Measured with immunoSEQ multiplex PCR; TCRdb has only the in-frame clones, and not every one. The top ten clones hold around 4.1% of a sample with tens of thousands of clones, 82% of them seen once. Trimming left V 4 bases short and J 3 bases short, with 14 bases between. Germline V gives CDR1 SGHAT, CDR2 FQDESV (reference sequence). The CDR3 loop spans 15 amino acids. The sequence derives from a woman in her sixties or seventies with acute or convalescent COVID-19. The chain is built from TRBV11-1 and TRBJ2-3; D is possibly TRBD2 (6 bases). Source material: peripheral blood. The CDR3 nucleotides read TGTGCCAGCAGCTCGACGGGGAGGTATACAGATACGCAGTATTTT. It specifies CASSSTGRYTDTQYF.